These T cell receptor beta chains were read from a single sample in a study of T cells in Graves' hyperthyroidism and ophthalmopathy. TCRdb reprocessed the multiplex PCR reads via MiXCR and lists one record per CDR3 protein. The table shows 350,000 to 400,000 distinct CDR3 sequences, with more than 13% occurring only once. Sequenced input: blood. Every receptor here comes from a woman aged 25-40 years with Graves' hyperthyroidism. The CDR3 runs from the conserved cysteine through the conserved F or W. A D gene is named only where the DNA matches it firmly. Clone sizes are given selectively: once, few, many, or a class where the clone is expanded.

J gene	D gene	clone size	V gene	CDR3 protein	CDR3 DNA
TRBJ2-1	-	many	TRBV28	CASSFLAGTRNEQFF	TGTGCCAGCAGTTTTCTAGCCGGGACTCGGAATGAGCAGTTCTTC
TRBJ1-4	-	few	TRBV10-3	CAISVSREAKLFF	TGTGCCATCAGTGTGTCCCGAGAGGCAAAACTGTTTTTT
TRBJ1-4	-	many	TRBV4-1	CASFRPGAGEKLFF	TGCGCCAGCTTCCGACCGGGGGCTGGGGAAAAACTGTTTTTT
TRBJ2-7	TRBD2	few	TRBV19	CASSRFQTGGLYEQYF	TGTGCCAGTAGTCGATTTCAGACGGGAGGACTCTACGAGCAGTACTTC
TRBJ1-2	TRBD1	many	TRBV7-9	CASSPEGGQPYGYTF	TGTGCCAGCAGTCCCGAGGGGGGACAGCCCTATGGCTACACCTTC
TRBJ1-5	-	few	TRBV6-5	CASSYVAGVRNQPQHF	TGTGCCAGCAGTTATGTGGCGGGGGTTCGCAATCAGCCCCAGCATTTT
TRBJ1-5	TRBD1	-	TRBV12-3/TRBV12-4	CASSLGGQGAGNQPQHF	TGTGCCAGCAGTTTAGGTGGGCAGGGGGCCGGCAATCAGCCCCAGCATTTT
TRBJ2-7	-	-	TRBV12-3/TRBV12-4	CASSSLRIEQYF	TGTGCCAGCAGCTCCTTGCGTATCGAGCAGTACTTC
TRBJ2-7	TRBD2	many	TRBV30	CAWDTSDNSWFSYEQYF	TGTGCCTGGGATACTAGCGACAACTCTTGGTTCTCCTACGAGCAGTACTTC
TRBJ2-3	TRBD1	many	TRBV12-3/TRBV12-4	CASSEGQGPLPQYF	TGTGCCAGCAGCGAAGGACAGGGACCCCTCCCGCAGTATTTT
TRBJ2-7	TRBD2	few	TRBV7-9	CASSLNLAGFEQYF	TGTGCCAGCAGCTTAAACCTAGCGGGATTCGAGCAGTACTTC
TRBJ2-4	-	-	TRBV2	CASSQDRWAKNIQYF	TGTGCCAGCAGTCAAGACAGGTGGGCCAAAAACATTCAGTACTTC
TRBJ2-7	-	many	TRBV3-1	CASSQDRSDSYEQYF	TGTGCCAGCAGCCAAGATCGCTCGGACTCCTACGAGCAGTACTTC
TRBJ2-7	-	many	TRBV20-1	CSAGYGTVYEQYF	TGCAGTGCTGGCTACGGGACGGTCTACGAGCAGTACTTC